Below are 12 T cell receptor beta chains sequenced from a single sample in a study of identical twins. Each CDR3 protein is one row after TCRdb ran MiXCR on the 5' RACE reads. The table shows some 320,000 distinct CDR3 sequences, with over 9% occurring only once. The same specimen was also included in a second study, on yellow fever vaccine responses in identical twins.

The source material was CD8+ T cells sorted from blood. All receptors derive from a woman between 18 and 30 years old in good health.

The V gene is TRBV6-1, the J gene TRBJ1-1, with 9 bases fitting TRBD1. Germline CDR1 and CDR2: MNHNS and SASEGT. The CDR3 contains 14 residues. With V trimmed by 6 bases and J by 3 bases, 5 bases remained unmatched. In DNA form, the CDR3 reads TGTGCCAGCAGAATCCGGGACAGGGACACTGAAGCTTTCTTT. This codes for CASRIRDRDTEAFF.

A few counts support this clonotype. The J gene is TRBJ2-3, the V gene TRBV29-1, with a possible D match to TRBD2 (7 bases). The V gene's germline CDR1 is SQVTM and CDR2 ANQGSEA. This CDR3 has 16 amino acids. V was pared by 6 bases and J by 2 bases, with 21 bases between. The CDR3 spells CSVLYERAGATDTQYF. Here the CDR3 DNA reads TGCAGCGTCCTTTATGAGAGGGCGGGGGCCACAGATACGCAGTATTTT.

The table lists this clonotype with a few counts. The V gene is TRBV29-1, the J gene TRBJ2-2; the D is unclear. V shed 2 bases and J shed 6 bases, with 10 bases lying between them. Per the germline V gene, CDR1 is SQVTM and CDR2 is ANQGSEA. The CDR3 runs to 13 residues. CDR3 nucleotide sequence: TGCAGCGTTGAATTCGGGCTCGCCGGGGAGCTGTTTTTT. It yields the protein CSVEFGLAGELFF.

Comment on this clonotype: Germline and junction disagree at one end, which may indicate a read error. The chain joins TRBV9 to TRBJ2-1, with 9 bases matching TRBD2. Germline V gene sequence: CDR1 SGDLS, CDR2 YYNGEE. The CDR3 covers 14 residues. The CDR3 is CASSVGLAGPHLLF. The CDR3 coding sequence is TGTGCCAGCAGCGTAGGGCTAGCGGGGCCCCATCTACTCTTC. The whole variable domain, filled in from reference TRBV9 and TRBJ2-1, reads DSGVTQTPKHLITATGQRVTLRCSPRSGDLSVYWYQQSLDQGLQFLIQYYNGEERAKGNILERFSAQQFPDLHSELNLSSLELGDSALYFCASSVGLAGPHLLFGPGTRLTVL.

This clonotype turned up a few times. The V call is TRBV6-2 or TRBV6-3, the J call TRBJ1-6, with D maybe TRBD1 (6 bases). V lost 4 bases and J 9 bases, leaving 13 bases between the germline ends. This CDR3 contains 14 residues. Germline V gene sequence: CDR1 MNHEY, CDR2 SVGEGT. The CDR3 DNA sequence: TGTGCCAGCAGTTGGGGGCAGACGGGTTCACCCCTCCACTTT. It specifies CASSWGQTGSPLHF.

The chain employs TRBV24-1 and TRBJ2-1; 12 nucleotides align to TRBD2. Germline V gene lookup returns CDR1 KGHDR and CDR2 SFDVKD. The CDR3 is made up of 17 amino acids. V lost 1 base, J lost 6 bases, and 6 bases stayed unmatched. CDR3 nucleotide sequence: TGTGCCACCAGTGATTTACAGACTAGCGGGAGTAGCAATGAGCAGTTCTTC. It specifies CATSDLQTSGSSNEQFF.

The chain is built from TRBV5-6 and TRBJ2-1; no clear D. Germline loops: CDR1 SGHDT, CDR2 YYEEEE. This CDR3 comprises 12 residues. V was shortened by 4 bases and J by 10 bases, with 12 bases between the two germline ends. The CDR3 bases are TGTGCCAGCAGCCCGGACCTTGGAGAGCAGTTCTTC. Residues: CASSPDLGEQFF.

This clonotype was seen more than once but under ten times. V is TRBV6-1 and J is TRBJ1-5, with D perhaps TRBD1 (6 bases). The CDR3 contains 14 residues. CDR1 MNHNS and CDR2 SASEGT come from the germline V gene. V lost 6 bases and J 7 bases, leaving 16 bases between the germline ends. CDR3 sequence: CASRAVQGTQPQHF. The CDR3 nucleotides are TGTGCCAGCAGGGCCGTACAGGGTACCCAGCCCCAGCATTTT.

The chain combines TRBV20-1 with TRBJ2-7; weak D call: TRBD1 (6 bases). This CDR3 is 12 amino acids long. Trimming took off 6 bases at V and 0 bases at J, with 9 bases between the two ends. The germline CDR1 and CDR2 sequences are DFQATT and SNEGSKA (reference sequence). The CDR3 DNA follows: TGCAGTGCCGGGACATCCTCCTACGAGCAGTACTTC. Encoded protein: CSAGTSSYEQYF.

The J gene is TRBJ1-4, the V gene TRBV12-3 or TRBV12-4, with D hard to call. Between the trimmed V and J ends, which lost 6 bases and 0 bases, there was a span of 11 bases. The CDR3 totals 15 residues. DNA for the CDR3: TGTGCCAGCAGCCGTTCGTCTGCAACTAATGAAAAACTGTTTTTT. Translated: CASSRSSATNEKLFF.

This clonotype was seen at least ten times. This sequence joins TRBV27 and TRBJ2-7; the D is unclear. Looked up from germline, CDR1 is MNHEY and CDR2 is SMNVEV (reference sequence). This CDR3 has 13 amino acids. The V gene lost 6 bases and the J gene lost 3 bases, with 12 bases spanning the gap. The CDR3 DNA sequence: TGTGCCAGCAGCCCAGGACGGGTCTACGAGCAGTACTTC. It specifies CASSPGRVYEQYF.

This clonotype was observed a handful of times. This chain connects TRBV15 to TRBJ2-4, with TRBD2 as a possible D gene (5 bases). Germline CDR1 and CDR2: LNHNV and YYDKDF (reference sequence). CDR3 length equals 14 residues. V lost 3 bases, J lost 5 bases, and 11 bases lay in between. DNA of the CDR3: TGTGCCACCAGCAGGGACTCGTCCGAAAACATTCAGTACTTC. Translation gives CATSRDSSENIQYF.